The 18 T cell receptor beta chains given below trace back to one sample, sequenced in a study of long-term antiretroviral therapy in people with HIV. The authors ran the immunoSEQ assay, v3.0, at survey level. Sequencing used immunoSEQ multiplex PCR; TCRdb keeps in-frame clones, though not all of them. The table has fewer than 25,000 clones, roughly 75% seen once; the top ten hold about 14%. Sequences were derived from unsorted PBMCs, sampled 2.9 years after starting antiretroviral therapy. Receptors originate from a woman younger than 45 with HIV.

The rearrangement joins TRBV5-1 to TRBJ2-2, with D perhaps matching TRBD1 (6 bases). The CDR3 is 14 amino acids. V shed 2 bases and J shed 6 bases, with 11 bases lying between them. Germline-derived CDR1 and CDR2 are SGHRS and YFSETQ. The CDR3 DNA reads as TGCGCCAGCAGCTTCACAGGGAGCCCCGGGGAGCTGTTTTTT. It is translated as CASSFTGSPGELFF.

The chain recombines TRBV25-1 with TRBJ1-2, with 10 bases aligning to TRBD1. The germline CDR1 and CDR2 sequences are MGHDK and SYGVNS. V dropped 3 bases and J dropped 7; count of bases not matched to a gene: 8. This CDR3 is built from 15 residues. CDR3: CASSDTGTGVGGYTF. CDR3 nucleotide sequence: TGTGCCAGCAGTGACACCGGGACAGGGGTGGGTGGCTACACCTTC.

The chain joins TRBV29-1 to TRBJ1-2; 8 positions match TRBD1. J lost 2 bases, V lost 3 bases, and 2 bases had no gene match. CDR1 is SQVTM and CDR2 is ANQGSEA in the germline V gene. The CDR3 has 13 residues. DNA for the CDR3: TGCAGCGTTGACAACAGGGGGAACTATGGCTACACCTTC. It is translated as CSVDNRGNYGYTF.

This chain joins TRBV2 and TRBJ1-1, with no clear D. Germline CDR1 SNHLY, CDR2 FYNNEI. This CDR3 has 10 residues. Deletions cut 4 bases from V and 9 bases from J, with 6 bases between. This CDR3 is CASSGRKAFF. In DNA form, the CDR3 reads TGTGCCAGCAGTGGGCGGAAAGCTTTCTTT.

The DNA for the CDR3 is TGCGCCAGCAGCTTCCCAGCTACAGATACGCAGTATTTT. Its translation is CASSFPATDTQYF. V usage is TRBV5-1 and J usage is TRBJ2-3; the D is unclear. CDR1 is SGHRS and CDR2 is YFSETQ in the germline V gene. V gave up 2 bases and J gave up 3 bases, with 7 bases separating them. The CDR3 is 13 amino acids. The variable domain in full, with the rest retrieved from reference TRBV5-1 and TRBJ2-3, is KAGVTQTPRYLIKTRGQQVTLSCSPISGHRSVSWYQQTPGQGLQFLFEYFSETQRNKGNFPGRFSGRQFSNSRSEMNVSTLELGDSALYLCASSFPATDTQYFGPGTRLTVL.

This clone has just a few counts. CDR3 sequence reads: CASSMAVRASNQPQHF. The CDR3 DNA reads as TGTGCCAGTAGTATGGCCGTCAGGGCGAGCAATCAGCCCCAGCATTTT. The chain joins TRBV19 to TRBJ1-5; maybe TRBD1 (5 bases). From germline, CDR1 is LNHDA and CDR2 SQIVND (reference sequence). This CDR3 region has 16 residues. V dropped 3 bases and J dropped 1 base, with 13 bases sitting between them.

The gene calls are TRBV29-1 and TRBJ1-2; weak D call: TRBD1 (5 bases). From germline, CDR1 is SQVTM and CDR2 ANQGSEA. The CDR3 extends over 11 amino acids. V lost 4 bases and J 5 bases, leaving 8 bases between the germline ends. CDR3 amino acids: CSVVGGYGYTF. Here the CDR3 DNA reads TGCAGCGTTGTCGGGGGGTATGGCTACACCTTC.

J is TRBJ2-2 and V is TRBV5-1; D unclear. V was clipped by 1 base and J by 7 bases, with 5 bases between them. Germline V lookup: CDR1 SGHRS, CDR2 YFSETQ. The CDR3 totals 12 residues. In nucleotides, the CDR3 is TGCGCCAGCAGCTTGACGGGCGGGGAGCTGTTTTTT. It codes for CASSLTGGELFF.

The chain couples TRBV19 to TRBJ1-1; TRBD1 matches 9 bases. Germline CDR1 is LNHDA and CDR2 is SQIVND (reference sequence). This CDR3 comprises 15 residues. V was clipped by 3 bases and J by 1 base; unmatched bases: 3. The CDR3 DNA is TGTGCCAGTAGTATCACAGGGGGCGGGAACACTGAAGCTTTCTTT. This codes for CASSITGGGNTEAFF.

This sequence joins TRBV11-3 and TRBJ2-7, with TRBD2 as a possible D gene (5 bases). This CDR3 is built from 13 residues. Germline CDR1 reads SGHNT; CDR2 reads YENEEA. The V gene lost 3 bases and the J gene lost 4 bases, with 10 bases spanning the gap. CDR3 protein: CASSFSRGYEQYF. Written as DNA, the CDR3 is TGTGCCAGCAGCTTCAGCCGGGGATACGAGCAGTACTTC.

The V and J genes are TRBV11-2 and TRBJ2-3; D is possibly TRBD1 or TRBD2 (5 bases each). CDR3 length: 18 amino acids. With 0 bases removed from V and 1 base from J, the gap between germline ends came to 17 bases. Germline-derived CDR1 and CDR2 are SGHAT and FQNNGV. For the CDR3, the DNA is TGTGCCAGCAGCTTAGAAGCGCATGGGGGATTTGGCACAGATACGCAGTATTTT. Translated, it gives CASSLEAHGGFGTDTQYF.

This clone has only a few counts. This chain uses TRBV18 with TRBJ1-4; D is perhaps TRBD1 (5 bases). The CDR3 sequence is 14 residues long. V shed 3 bases and J shed 3 bases, with 8 bases lying between them. Per germline, CDR1 KGHSH and CDR2 LQKENI. The CDR3 region is CASSPGEPNEKLFF. The CDR3 nucleotides are TGTGCCAGCTCACCGGGGGAGCCTAATGAAAAACTGTTTTTT.

The chain joins TRBV27 to TRBJ2-5; D possibly corresponds to TRBD1 (5 bases). Per germline, CDR1 MNHEY and CDR2 SMNVEV (reference sequence). The CDR3 contains 13 residues. V was shortened by 10 bases and J by 4 bases, with 16 bases between the two germline ends. CDR3 nucleotide sequence: TGTGCCACTCACCCCTTGCAGGGAGAGACCCAGTACTTC. This translates into CATHPLQGETQYF.

The J gene is TRBJ2-1, the V gene TRBV11-2; D not resolved. Looked up from germline, CDR1 is SGHAT and CDR2 is FQNNGV. This CDR3 spans 11 amino acids. The V end was cut by 5 bases, the J end by 4 bases, with 3 bases between. CDR3 nucleotides: TGTGCCAGCAGCGAGTACAATGAGCAGTTCTTC. Translation: CASSEYNEQFF.

A few counts support this clone. This rearrangement joins TRBV2 to TRBJ1-2; D may be TRBD1 (5 bases). The V end lost 4 bases, the J end lost 4 bases, and 13 bases lay between the germline ends. Per germline, CDR1 SNHLY and CDR2 FYNNEI. CDR3 length: 14 amino acids. The CDR3 region is CASSGGTSIYGYTF. The CDR3 DNA sequence: TGTGCCAGCAGTGGCGGGACGTCGATCTATGGCTACACCTTC. Together with reference TRBV2 and TRBJ1-2, the CDR3 gives the full variable domain: EPEVTQTPSHQVTQMGQEVILRCVPISNHLYFYWYRQILGQKVEFLVSFYNNEISEKSEIFDDQFSVERPDGSNFTLKIRSTKLEDSAMYFCASSGGTSIYGYTFGSGTRLTVV.

J is TRBJ1-5 and V is TRBV7-9; D call uncertain. V was clipped by 5 bases and J by 0 bases, with 14 bases between them. This CDR3 comprises 16 residues. Germline CDR1 SEHNR, CDR2 FQNEAQ (reference sequence). This CDR3 reads CASSPPGRDSNQPQHF. Here the CDR3 DNA reads TGTGCCAGCAGCCCCCCCGGACGGGATAGCAATCAGCCCCAGCATTTT.

This sequence joins TRBV10-3 and TRBJ2-7; TRBD1 might be the D (5 bases). CDR1 is ENHRY and CDR2 is SYGVKD in the germline V gene. The CDR3 totals 16 residues. Trimming left V 6 bases short and J 0 bases short, with 18 bases between. In DNA, the CDR3 is TGTGCCATCAGCACCTTTTGGGGCAGCAGCTCCTACGAGCAGTACGTC. Its protein is CAISTFWGSSSYEQYV.

This clone was observed once. The chain links TRBV9 to TRBJ2-1; TRBD2 matches 10 bases. Germline assignment: CDR1 SGDLS and CDR2 YYNGEE. The CDR3 length is 16 residues. V dropped 4 bases and J dropped 5; count of bases not matched to a gene: 9. The chain's CDR3 is CASSSGLADYNNEQFF. The DNA of the CDR3 is TGTGCCAGCAGCTCCGGACTAGCGGATTATAACAATGAGCAGTTCTTC.